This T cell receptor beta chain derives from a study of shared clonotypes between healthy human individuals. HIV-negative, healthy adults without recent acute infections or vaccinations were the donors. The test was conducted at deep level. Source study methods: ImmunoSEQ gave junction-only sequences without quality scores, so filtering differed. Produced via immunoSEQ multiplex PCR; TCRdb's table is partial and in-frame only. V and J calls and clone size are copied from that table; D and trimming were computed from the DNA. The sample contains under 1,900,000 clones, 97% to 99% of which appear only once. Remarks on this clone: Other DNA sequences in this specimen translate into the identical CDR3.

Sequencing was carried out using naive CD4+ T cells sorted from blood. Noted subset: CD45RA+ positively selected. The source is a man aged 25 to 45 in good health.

The CDR3 region has the DNA TGTGCCTGGAGCCGCCGGGTGACTGAAGCTTTCTTT. Translated: CAWSRRVTEAFF. The gene calls are TRBV30 and TRBJ1-1; D not certain. Trimming left V 3 bases short and J 5 bases short, with 10 bases between. The V gene's germline CDR1 is GTSNPN and CDR2 SVGIG (reference sequence). The length of the CDR3 is 12 residues.